Each of the 27 T cell receptor beta chains below was sequenced from the same sample in a study of T cell responses to AZD1222 COVID-19 vaccine (dated by TCRdb to about 2021). Per the publication, the time point label means: baseline before first vaccination. The library was produced with the immunoSEQ multiplex PCR assay. Held by TCRdb, this immuneACCESS table contains in-frame sequences only and omits some clones. Under half of the omission traces to an unresolved V gene where checked; the cause of the rest is unknown. This sample holds roughly 180,000 clones; around 92% were observed only once. The ten largest make up 9.2% of the sample. This specimen consisted of peripheral blood, obtained on day 0 of AZD1222 vaccination. The receptors come from an adult in good health.

This clone was recorded once. The chain joins TRBV6-6 to TRBJ2-1; D remains unclear. V was shortened by 4 bases and J by 0 bases, with 10 bases between the two germline ends. Germline CDR1 is MNHNY and CDR2 is SVGAGI (reference sequence). This CDR3 comprises 15 residues. This chain's CDR3 is CASSLPLSSYNEQFF. CDR3 DNA: TGTGCCAGCAGTTTGCCCCTAAGCTCCTACAATGAGCAGTTCTTC.

The chain employs TRBV5-5 and TRBJ1-5; the D is unclear. V was cut by 0 bases and J by 0 bases, with 1 base left in between. Germline loops: CDR1 SGHKS, CDR2 YYEKEE (reference sequence). CDR3 length: 13 residues. The CDR3 DNA is TGTGCCAGCAGCTTGGCTAGCAATCAGCCCCAGCATTTT. The encoded protein is CASSLASNQPQHF. Full variable domain (outside the CDR3, taken from reference TRBV5-5 and TRBJ1-5): DAGVTQSPTHLIKTRGQQVTLRCSPISGHKSVSWYQQVLGQGPQFIFQYYEKEERGRGNFPDRFSARQFPNYSSELNVNALLLGDSALYLCASSLASNQPQHFGDGTRLSIL.

The chain links TRBV30 to TRBJ1-4; the match to TRBD1 covers 7 bases. Germline V gene lookup returns CDR1 GTSNPN and CDR2 SVGIG (reference sequence). The CDR3 extends over 15 amino acids. Unmatched junction bases numbered 7, after V lost 2 bases and J lost 4 bases. The CDR3 reads CAWSPGTARNEKLFF. The CDR3 DNA is TGTGCCTGGAGTCCAGGGACAGCTCGTAATGAAAAACTGTTTTTT.

The chain employs TRBV20-1 and TRBJ2-7, with TRBD1 as a possible D gene (6 bases). The CDR3 is 15 residues long. The ends were cut back, 3 bases at V and 2 bases at J, with 17 bases in the middle. CDR1 is DFQATT and CDR2 is SNEGSKA in the germline V gene (reference sequence). The CDR3 is CSASGPGHSPYEQYF. CDR3 sequence (DNA): TGCAGTGCTAGTGGCCCGGGACATTCTCCCTACGAGCAGTACTTC.

The genes are TRBV5-1 and TRBJ2-7, with 14 bases lining up with TRBD2. The CDR3 has 18 residues. Trimming at V came to 3 bases and at J to 1 base, leaving 9 bases not matched to a gene. Germline lookup yields CDR1 SGHRS and CDR2 YFSETQ. CDR3: CASSSGLAGEGGSYEQYF. The CDR3 nucleotides read TGCGCCAGCAGCTCGGGACTAGCGGGAGAGGGGGGGTCCTACGAGCAGTACTTC.

The J gene is TRBJ1-1, the V gene TRBV7-9; D not resolved. Germline CDR1 reads SEHNR; CDR2 reads FQNEAQ (reference sequence). The CDR3 is made up of 12 amino acids. Trimming removed 1 base from V and 6 bases from J, with 6 bases in between. The CDR3 bases are TGTGCCAGCAGCTTAGGCCGGTCTGAAGCTTTCTTT. This gives the protein CASSLGRSEAFF. The full variable domain, with the rest looked up from reference TRBV7-9 and TRBJ1-1, is DTGVSQNPRHKITKRGQNVTFRCDPISEHNRLYWYRQTLGQGPEFLTYFQNEAQLEKSRLLSDRFSAERPKGSFSTLEIQRTEQGDSAMYLCASSLGRSEAFFGQGTRLTVV.

V and J are TRBV28 and TRBJ2-7; D perhaps matches TRBD1 (6 bases). Germline V gene lookup returns CDR1 MDHEN and CDR2 SYDVKM. CDR3 length: 12 amino acids. V was cut by 5 bases and J by 9 bases, with 14 bases left in between. Here the CDR3 DNA reads TGTGCCAGCAGTATACCAGGACAGATGCAGTACTTC. It is translated as CASSIPGQMQYF. The full variable domain, with the rest looked up from reference TRBV28 and TRBJ2-7, is DVKVTQSSRYLVKRTGEKVFLECVQDMDHENMFWYRQDPGLGLRLIYFSYDVKMKEKGDIPEGYSVSREKKERFSLILESASTNQTSMYLCASSIPGQMQYFGPGTRLTVT.

The CDR3 DNA reads as TGTGCCAGCAGCCAGATACAGGAGGCTTCACCCCTCCACTTT. As protein: CASSQIQEASPLHF. This chain links TRBV3-1 (or the pseudogene TRBV3-2) with TRBJ1-6; perhaps TRBD1 as D (5 bases). The CDR3 contains 14 residues. Looked up from germline, CDR1 is LGHDT and CDR2 is YNNKEL (reference sequence). Deletions cut 3 bases from V and 9 bases from J, with 12 bases between.

The chain combines TRBV18 with TRBJ1-4, with D uncertain. The germline gives CDR1 KGHSH, CDR2 LQKENI. The CDR3 contains 16 residues. The V and J ends lost 3 bases and 0 bases respectively, with 11 bases between them. The CDR3: CASSPGVLATNEKLFF. For the CDR3, the DNA is TGTGCCAGCTCACCCGGGGTCCTTGCAACTAATGAAAAACTGTTTTTT.

The chain recombines TRBV10-3 with TRBJ1-5; 8 nucleotides agree with TRBD1. CDR1 and CDR2 from the germline V gene are ENHRY and SYGVKD. This CDR3 spans 15 amino acids. The V segment lost 0 bases and the J segment 4 bases; nucleotides outside the gene matches: 2. DNA for the CDR3: TGTGCCATCAGTGAGTCGGGACAGGCTAATCAGCCCCAGCATTTT. Amino acid sequence: CAISESGQANQPQHF.

This clone occurred a few times. The chain couples TRBV5-1 to TRBJ2-1; 9 bases fit TRBD1. The CDR3 runs 16 residues. The V and J ends lost 3 bases and 6 bases, in that order; junction bases with no gene match: 10. Germline V lookup: CDR1 SGHRS, CDR2 YFSETQ. CDR3 loop: CASSSGGTGPVNEQFF. The CDR3 coding sequence is TGCGCCAGCAGCTCCGGTGGGACAGGGCCAGTCAATGAGCAGTTCTTC.

The CDR3 coding sequence is TGTGCCAGCAGTTACTGGGGCGGCACTGAAGCTTTCTTT. Its translation: CASSYWGGTEAFF. This sequence joins TRBV6-2 or TRBV6-3 and TRBJ1-1; a possible D gene is TRBD1 (5 bases). Germline V gives CDR1 MNHEY, CDR2 SVGEGT. V was clipped by 1 base and J by 4 bases, with 7 bases between them. The CDR3 loop spans 13 amino acids.

This clone was recorded a few times. The chain uses TRBV7-9 and TRBJ2-7; 10 positions agree with TRBD1. Per germline, CDR1 SEHNR and CDR2 FQNEAQ (reference sequence). Losses at the gene ends were 6 bases for V and 4 bases for J; bases not matched to a gene: 9. The CDR3 loop spans 15 amino acids. The CDR3 DNA follows: TGTGCCAGCAGTAAGACAGGGGGCGTTGGGTACGAGCAGTACTTC. This translates into CASSKTGGVGYEQYF.

The J gene is TRBJ2-1, the V gene TRBV24-1, with 8 bases that match TRBD2. Per the germline V gene, CDR1 is KGHDR and CDR2 is SFDVKD. The CDR3 sequence is 17 residues long. Trimming at V came to 4 bases and at J to 0 bases, leaving 7 bases not matched to a gene. The CDR3 DNA sequence: TGTGCCACCAGTGACCCATACAGCGGGAGCTCCTACAATGAGCAGTTCTTC. Protein: CATSDPYSGSSYNEQFF.

The CDR3 region has the DNA TGCGCCAGCAGCCCCCGGACCACAGAATCGAGTGAGCAGTTCTTC. This translates into CASSPRTTESSEQFF. V and J are TRBV5-1 and TRBJ2-1; D is unclear. V lost 4 bases and J 9 bases, leaving 20 bases between the germline ends. This CDR3 spans 15 amino acids. CDR1 SGHRS and CDR2 YFSETQ come from the germline V gene.

V usage is TRBV10-1 and J usage is TRBJ2-2; the D is unclear. The CDR3 consists of 12 residues. The ends were cut back, 6 bases at V and 2 bases at J, with 4 bases in the middle. Germline V lookup: CDR1 WNHNN, CDR2 SYGVQD (reference sequence). The CDR3 DNA reads as TGCGCCAGCAGCACAAACACCGGGGAGCTGTTTTTT. Translated, it gives CASSTNTGELFF.

This rearrangement joins TRBV18 to TRBJ1-2; D is ambiguous. Between the trimmed V and J ends, which lost 0 bases and 2 bases, there was a span of 16 bases. This CDR3 comprises 17 residues. Germline V gene sequence: CDR1 KGHSH, CDR2 LQKENI. The CDR3, as DNA: TGTGCCAGCTCACCACCCCGTCGCGGGATCGCGAACTATGGCTACACCTTC. This encodes CASSPPRRGIANYGYTF.

The rearrangement links TRBV5-1 to TRBJ2-7; 8 bases align to TRBD1. Losses at the gene ends were 4 bases for V and 6 bases for J; bases not matched to a gene: 18. Germline CDR1 reads SGHRS; CDR2 reads YFSETQ. The CDR3 extends over 17 amino acids. In DNA, the CDR3 is TGCGCCAGCAGCCCGGGACAGGTCGGGCGGAAAATCTCCGAGCAGTACTTC. Translation gives CASSPGQVGRKISEQYF. Together with reference TRBV5-1 and TRBJ2-7, the CDR3 gives the full variable domain: KAGVTQTPRYLIKTRGQQVTLSCSPISGHRSVSWYQQTPGQGLQFLFEYFSETQRNKGNFPGRFSGRQFSNSRSEMNVSTLELGDSALYLCASSPGQVGRKISEQYFGPGTRLTVT.

V gene TRBV6-5 combines with J gene TRBJ2-4; TRBD1 matches 7 bases. This CDR3 has 14 residues. The germline V gene has CDR1 MNHEY and CDR2 SVGAGI. V was pared by 6 bases and J by 5 bases, with 7 bases of the junction left unmatched. The CDR3 DNA is TGTGCCAGCAGACCCGGGACAGCGGAAAACATTCAGTACTTC. This gives the protein CASRPGTAENIQYF.

As DNA, the CDR3 is TGTGCCAGCAGTCCCTACCGGGGCGTGGGACTAGCGGGTATCTCCTACGAGCAGTACTTC. Its translation: CASSPYRGVGLAGISYEQYF. The rearrangement joins TRBV27 to TRBJ2-7; 12 nucleotides agree with TRBD2. V lost 5 bases to trimming and J lost 0 bases; unmatched junction nucleotides: 17. Germline loops: CDR1 MNHEY, CDR2 SMNVEV (reference sequence). CDR3 size: 20 residues.

CDR3 loop: CASSYGQGEAFF. CDR3 sequence (DNA): TGTGCCAGCAGTTACGGACAGGGTGAAGCTTTCTTT. J is TRBJ1-1 and V is TRBV27, with 8 bases that match TRBD1. CDR1 MNHEY and CDR2 SMNVEV come from the germline V gene (reference sequence). Unmatched junction bases numbered 2, after V lost 4 bases and J lost 7 bases. The CDR3 contains 12 residues.

The genes are TRBV6-5 and TRBJ2-7; 9 nucleotides align to TRBD1. Germline V CDR1 and CDR2: MNHEY, SVGAGI. V dropped 2 bases and J dropped 1; count of bases not matched to a gene: 3. This CDR3 has 15 amino acids. The CDR3 nucleotides are TGTGCCAGCAGTTACGGGACAGGGACGTCCTACGAGCAGTACTTC. Protein sequence: CASSYGTGTSYEQYF.

V usage is TRBV19 and J usage is TRBJ2-4; TRBD1 agrees at 9 bases. Looked up from germline, CDR1 is LNHDA and CDR2 is SQIVND (reference sequence). The junction had 17 bases not matched to a gene; V was cut back by 6 bases and J by 8 bases. The CDR3 is made up of 17 amino acids. Written as DNA, the CDR3 is TGTGCCAGTAGCACCTATTCCGGGACAGGGAGTTCGGACATTCAGTACTTC. Encoded protein: CASSTYSGTGSSDIQYF.

The count of this clone is one. This rearrangement joins TRBV28 to TRBJ1-5; D may be TRBD1 (5 bases). CDR3 length: 14 residues. Trimming cost V 3 bases and J 7 bases, with 13 bases left between them. Looked up from germline, CDR1 is MDHEN and CDR2 is SYDVKM. The CDR3 is CASSFVVRAQPQHF. The CDR3 DNA follows: TGTGCCAGCAGTTTTGTGGTCAGGGCCCAGCCCCAGCATTTT. The variable domain in full, with the rest retrieved from reference TRBV28 and TRBJ1-5, is DVKVTQSSRYLVKRTGEKVFLECVQDMDHENMFWYRQDPGLGLRLIYFSYDVKMKEKGDIPEGYSVSREKKERFSLILESASTNQTSMYLCASSFVVRAQPQHFGDGTRLSIL.

The gene calls are TRBV9 and TRBJ1-1; no clear D gene. V dropped 2 bases and J dropped 6 bases, with 11 bases sitting between them. CDR1 is SGDLS and CDR2 is YYNGEE in the germline V gene. The CDR3 contains 13 residues. This CDR3 is CASSVGMAAEAFF. CDR3 bases: TGTGCCAGCAGCGTCGGGATGGCCGCTGAAGCTTTCTTT.

This chain joins TRBV28 and TRBJ2-3; the match to TRBD2 covers 9 bases. The V gene end was trimmed by 2 bases and the J gene end by 4 bases; junction bases not matched to a gene: 10. Germline CDR1 reads MDHEN; CDR2 reads SYDVKM. The CDR3 runs 17 residues. The CDR3, as DNA: TGTGCCAGCAGTTTAGGGACTAGCCGCCGCGGGGCAGATACGCAGTATTTT. Amino acids: CASSLGTSRRGADTQYF.

This clone was found a few times. The chain is built from TRBV28 and TRBJ2-2; no clear D gene. Trimming pared 7 bases from V and 3 bases from J, leaving 9 bases between. Germline-derived CDR1 and CDR2 are MDHEN and SYDVKM. This CDR3 is 13 amino acids long. The CDR3 loop is CASTGRDTGELFF. The CDR3 DNA reads as TGTGCCAGCACGGGTCGGGACACCGGGGAGCTGTTTTTT. Complete variable domain (other parts from reference TRBV28 and TRBJ2-2): DVKVTQSSRYLVKRTGEKVFLECVQDMDHENMFWYRQDPGLGLRLIYFSYDVKMKEKGDIPEGYSVSREKKERFSLILESASTNQTSMYLCASTGRDTGELFFGEGSRLTVL.